The 29 T cell receptor beta chains in this list originate from one sample, sequenced in a study of T cells after yellow fever vaccination. Via MiXCR, TCRdb re-called the 5' RACE reads, giving one row per CDR3 protein. In the table there are about 340,000 distinct CDR3 sequences, approximately 12% of which are singletons. The sequencing here drew on CD4+ T cells sorted from PBMCs, taken 15 days after the yellow fever booster vaccination. These receptors all stem from a man aged 18 to 29 who received the YFV17D yellow fever vaccine.

The CDR3 DNA sequence: TGTGCCAGCAGTCCACTTCATGCCAGGGGACACGCCAGCTTCTTAGATACGCAGTATTTT. As protein: CASSPLHARGHASFLDTQYF. The chain uses TRBV28 and TRBJ2-3, with a weak D call TRBD1 (6 bases). Trimming shortened V by 5 bases and J by 5 bases, and 32 bases separated the two germline ends. From germline, CDR1 is MDHEN and CDR2 SYDVKM. This CDR3 has 20 residues.

This clonotype has ten or more counts. J is TRBJ2-5 and V is TRBV12-3 or TRBV12-4; D possibly uses TRBD1 or TRBD2 (6 bases each). V shed 6 bases and J shed 5 bases, with 13 bases lying between them. CDR3 length: 13 residues. The chain's CDR3 is CASRPGGGETQYF. The DNA for the CDR3 is TGTGCCAGCAGGCCCGGGGGCGGGGAGACCCAGTACTTC.

This clonotype was recorded at least ten times. V is TRBV4-1 and J is TRBJ2-2, with D perhaps matching TRBD1 (6 bases). V lost 1 base and J 4 bases, leaving 10 bases between the germline ends. Germline V CDR1 and CDR2: MGHRA, YSYEKL. This CDR3 comprises 15 residues. CDR3 nucleotides: TGCGCCAGCAGCCAAGTTCCCAGGGGCACCGGGGAGCTGTTTTTT. Protein sequence: CASSQVPRGTGELFF.

The chain carries TRBV24-1 and TRBJ2-3; D is possibly TRBD2 (6 bases). CDR1 and CDR2 (germline): KGHDR, SFDVKD. Trimming stripped 2 bases from V and 0 bases from J, with 8 bases between. The CDR3 is 15 amino acids. In DNA, the CDR3 is TGTGCCACCAGTGATTGGGGGACTAGCACAGATACGCAGTATTTT. Translated: CATSDWGTSTDTQYF.

V gene TRBV6-6 combines with J gene TRBJ1-5; D might be TRBD1 (5 bases). The CDR3 loop spans 13 amino acids. V was clipped by 2 bases and J by 8 bases, with 10 bases between them. CDR1 MNHNY and CDR2 SVGAGI come from the germline V gene (reference sequence). This CDR3 reads CASSYGGGEPQHF. The CDR3 DNA follows: TGTGCCAGCAGTTACGGCGGAGGGGAGCCCCAGCATTTT.

This clonotype appeared many times. V gene TRBV19 combines with J gene TRBJ2-3, with D perhaps matching TRBD1 (6 bases). Deletions cut 5 bases from V and 6 bases from J, with 15 bases between. The CDR3 has 14 residues. Per germline, CDR1 LNHDA and CDR2 SQIVND (reference sequence). The CDR3 nucleotides are TGTGCCAGTAGTTCAGACAGGCGGAGGGATACGCAGTATTTT. Translation: CASSSDRRRDTQYF.

This clonotype came up a few times. The V and J genes are TRBV6-1 and TRBJ1-3; no clear D gene. The CDR3 is made up of 12 amino acids. CDR1 and CDR2 from the germline V gene are MNHNS and SASEGT. V dropped 1 base and J dropped 4 bases, with 2 bases sitting between them. This CDR3 reads CASSEGGNTIYF. In nucleotides, the CDR3 is TGTGCCAGCAGTGAAGGGGGAAACACCATATATTTT.

The table lists this clonotype with a few counts. The V call is TRBV12-3 or TRBV12-4, the J call TRBJ1-5; D is unresolved. Trimming cost V 0 bases and J 5 bases, with 8 bases left between them. CDR3 length equals 14 residues. CDR3: CASSLARGHQPQHF. Here the CDR3 DNA reads TGTGCCAGCAGTTTAGCCCGGGGTCATCAGCCCCAGCATTTT.

This clonotype was observed a handful of times. V is TRBV28 and J is TRBJ1-1; weak D call: TRBD1 (5 bases). Germline CDR1 is MDHEN and CDR2 is SYDVKM. There are 12 residues in the CDR3. Trimming removed 5 bases at V and 4 bases at J, with 8 bases between. The CDR3 coding sequence is TGTGCCAGCAGTGCAGGGAGCACTGAAGCTTTCTTT. This gives the protein CASSAGSTEAFF.

The rearrangement links TRBV27 to TRBJ2-3; tentative D call: TRBD1 (6 bases). The CDR3 loop spans 14 amino acids. Trimming took 5 bases from V and 0 from J, leaving 9 bases between them. The germline V gene has CDR1 MNHEY and CDR2 SMNVEV (reference sequence). CDR3 sequence (DNA): TGTGCCAGCAGTCACCAGGGGAGCACAGATACGCAGTATTTT. It encodes CASSHQGSTDTQYF.

This rearrangement joins TRBV7-2 to TRBJ1-2; no reliable D call. The CDR3 has 12 amino acids. Trimming removed 8 bases from V and 8 bases from J, with 15 bases in between. From germline, CDR1 is SGHTA and CDR2 FQGNSA. For the CDR3, the DNA is TGTGCCAGCTCAGAGGCCGCCGGGGGCTACACCTTC. Encoded protein: CASSEAAGGYTF. Based on the CDR3 plus reference TRBV7-2 and TRBJ1-2, the full variable domain is GAGVSQSPSNKVTEKGKDVELRCDPISGHTALYWYRQSLGQGLEFLIYFQGNSAPDKSGLPSDRFSAERTGGSVSTLTIQRTQQEDSAVYLCASSEAAGGYTFGSGTRLTVV.

This chain joins TRBV7-9 and TRBJ2-5, with 16 bases that match TRBD2. Germline V gene data show CDR1 as SEHNR and CDR2 as FQNEAQ (reference sequence). Losses at the gene ends were 3 bases for V and 5 bases for J; bases not matched to a gene: 6. CDR3 length: 17 residues. The CDR3 DNA sequence: TGTGCCAGCAGCTTTGGGACTAGCGGGGGGGTCCCCGAGACCCAGTACTTC. It yields the protein CASSFGTSGGVPETQYF. Full variable domain (rest looked up from reference TRBV7-9 and TRBJ2-5): DTGVSQNPRHKITKRGQNVTFRCDPISEHNRLYWYRQTLGQGPEFLTYFQNEAQLEKSRLLSDRFSAERPKGSFSTLEIQRTEQGDSAMYLCASSFGTSGGVPETQYFGPGTRLLVL.

This clonotype came up a few times. This rearrangement joins TRBV14 to TRBJ1-1; the D is unclear. The CDR3 extends over 16 amino acids. Trimming took 4 bases from V and 0 from J, leaving 15 bases between them. CDR1 is SGHDN, CDR2 FVKESK, per germline. The CDR3 coding sequence is TGTGCCAGCAGCCTGCTGATCTCACGAGTGAACACTGAAGCTTTCTTT. Translation: CASSLLISRVNTEAFF.

The chain couples TRBV11-2 to TRBJ2-1, with TRBD2 as a possible D gene (6 bases). Germline V gives CDR1 SGHAT, CDR2 FQNNGV. Trimming stripped 4 bases from V and 6 bases from J, with 19 bases between. The CDR3 loop spans 16 amino acids. The DNA for the CDR3 is TGTGCCAGCAGCTCCGCGGGAAGAGTCGGTGGCAATGAGCAGTTCTTC. This translates into CASSSAGRVGGNEQFF.

The rearrangement joins TRBV7-2 to TRBJ1-1, with unresolved D. This CDR3 region has 13 residues. CDR1 is SGHTA and CDR2 is FQGNSA in the germline V gene. Between the trimmed V and J ends, which lost 3 bases and 0 bases, there was a span of 5 bases. CDR3 amino acids: CASSLNVNTEAFF. The CDR3, as DNA: TGTGCCAGCAGCTTGAACGTGAACACTGAAGCTTTCTTT.

As to this clonotype: A read error may produce the germline difference seen at one junction end. The chain combines TRBV7-7 with TRBJ2-5, with D possibly matching TRBD2 (6 bases). Looked up from germline, CDR1 is SSHAT and CDR2 is FNYEAQ (reference sequence). The CDR3 has 12 residues. CDR3 bases: TGTGCTAGCAGCTTAGATAGGGACTTACTGTACTTC. It translates to CASSLDRDLLYF.

The chain recombines TRBV5-5 with TRBJ2-1; the D call may be TRBD1 or TRBD2 (6 bases each). The CDR3 totals 15 residues. V gave up 2 bases and J gave up 7 bases, with 16 bases separating them. Germline lookup yields CDR1 SGHKS and CDR2 YYEKEE (reference sequence). Here the CDR3 DNA reads TGTGCCAGCAGCTTCGTCAGGGGAGGAGGGAATGAGCAGTTCTTC. Its translation: CASSFVRGGGNEQFF.

This clonotype was detected a few times. The rearrangement links TRBV20-1 to TRBJ2-2; D is uncertain. Trimming removed 6 bases from V and 7 bases from J, with 9 bases in between. Germline values: CDR1 DFQATT, CDR2 SNEGSKA (reference sequence). The CDR3 runs 11 residues. In nucleotides, the CDR3 is TGCAGTGCCGCTCCGGGCGGGGAGCTGTTTTTT. It specifies CSAAPGGELFF.

This sequence joins TRBV14 and TRBJ2-3; D might be TRBD2 (5 bases). The V gene's germline CDR1 is SGHDN and CDR2 FVKESK. The length of the CDR3 is 16 residues. Trimming shortened V by 2 bases and J by 0 bases, and 12 bases separated the two germline ends. CDR3 in DNA: TGTGCCAGCAGCCAATACCTGACGGGGAGCACAGATACGCAGTATTTT. Amino acids: CASSQYLTGSTDTQYF.

The chain couples TRBV6-2 or TRBV6-3 to TRBJ2-1, with 8 nucleotides matching TRBD2. The length of the CDR3 is 13 residues. The germline gives CDR1 MNHEY, CDR2 SVGEGT. J was trimmed by 4 bases and V by 7 bases; bases with no gene match: 3. The CDR3 spells CASKRGPYNEQFF. The DNA for the CDR3 is TGTGCCAGCAAGCGGGGGCCATACAATGAGCAGTTCTTC.

This clonotype came up many times. The chain carries TRBV7-8 and TRBJ1-5; D call uncertain. Trimming pared 0 bases from V and 3 bases from J, leaving 6 bases between. Germline values: CDR1 SGHVS, CDR2 FQNEAQ. The CDR3 runs 14 residues. The CDR3 DNA sequence: TGTGCCAGCAGCTTAGCAGGTCACAATCAGCCCCAGCATTTT. Residues: CASSLAGHNQPQHF.

This clonotype showed up many times. This rearrangement joins TRBV12-3 or TRBV12-4 to TRBJ1-2; D is unresolved. The V end lost 2 bases, the J end lost 8 bases, and 18 bases lay between the germline ends. The CDR3 totals 15 residues. The CDR3 spells CASSLSSTGLVGYTF. The CDR3 nucleotides read TGTGCCAGCAGTTTATCCTCGACGGGTTTAGTCGGCTACACCTTC.

This clonotype was counted at least ten times. The chain has TRBV11-1 and TRBJ1-1; no firm D call. In germline, CDR1 is SGHAT, CDR2 FQDESV (reference sequence). The CDR3 sequence is 14 residues long. V shed 4 bases and J shed 1 base, with 10 bases lying between them. CDR3 sequence reads: CASSSLDWNTEAFF. The CDR3, as DNA: TGTGCCAGCAGCTCCCTAGACTGGAACACTGAAGCTTTCTTT.

V is TRBV5-8 and J is TRBJ1-4; D possibly corresponds to TRBD1 (5 bases). V lost 3 bases to trimming and J lost 2 bases, with 14 bases between them. There are 16 residues in the CDR3. Germline CDR1 SGHTS, CDR2 YDEGEE. The CDR3 DNA sequence: TGTGCCAGCAGCTGGGCCGGTGGGACGACTAATGAAAAACTGTTTTTT. Encoded protein: CASSWAGGTTNEKLFF. The variable domain in full, with the rest retrieved from reference TRBV5-8 and TRBJ1-4, is EAGVTQSPTHLIKTRGQQATLRCSPISGHTSVYWYQQALGLGLQFLLWYDEGEERNRGNFPPRFSGRQFPNYSSELNVNALELEDSALYLCASSWAGGTTNEKLFFGSGTQLSVL.

This clonotype was counted between two and nine times. The genes are TRBV9 and TRBJ2-1, with 11 bases that match TRBD2. The CDR3 is made up of 15 amino acids. J was trimmed by 5 bases and V by 3 bases; bases with no gene match: 4. Germline V gene sequence: CDR1 SGDLS, CDR2 YYNGEE. CDR3 sequence (DNA): TGTGCCAGCAGCGGACTAGCGGGGATCCACAATGAGCAGTTCTTC. The encoded protein is CASSGLAGIHNEQFF.

This clonotype was seen more than once but under ten times. The chain employs TRBV20-1 and TRBJ2-5; 8 bases agree with TRBD2. V gave up 6 bases and J gave up 2 bases; unmatched junction bases: 2. CDR1 is DFQATT and CDR2 is SNEGSKA in the germline V gene (reference sequence). This CDR3 has 12 amino acids. The CDR3 DNA reads as TGCAGTGCCCTAGCGGGTCAAGAGACCCAGTACTTC. This codes for CSALAGQETQYF.

This clonotype has just a few counts. This chain links TRBV11-2 with TRBJ1-6; D gene ambiguous. There are 24 residues in the CDR3. CDR1 is SGHAT, CDR2 FQNNGV, per germline. Trimming removed 2 bases at V and 5 bases at J, with 37 bases between. CDR3 nucleotide sequence: TGTGCCAGCAGCTTACGGCCAGACATCTCTGGGCCCACCATTAAGCTCGGGAATAATTCACCCCTCCACTTT. It encodes CASSLRPDISGPTIKLGNNSPLHF.

In this sample, this clonotype turned up a few times. The rearrangement uses TRBV28 and TRBJ2-7; 8 nucleotides align to TRBD2. The CDR3 contains 15 residues. Unmatched junction bases numbered 7, after V lost 4 bases and J lost 2 bases. Germline V gene lookup returns CDR1 MDHEN and CDR2 SYDVKM. The chain's CDR3 is CASSSPGGETYEQYV. The CDR3 bases are TGTGCCAGCAGTTCCCCGGGAGGGGAAACCTACGAGCAGTACGTC.

This clonotype has at least ten counts. The chain recombines TRBV6-6 with TRBJ1-2; a possible D gene is TRBD1 (5 bases). The CDR3 is 13 residues long. The V gene's germline CDR1 is MNHNY and CDR2 SVGAGI (reference sequence). V lost 6 bases, J lost 2 bases, and 10 bases lay in between. This chain's CDR3 is CASRGGENYGYTF. CDR3 nucleotide sequence: TGTGCCAGCAGGGGAGGGGAAAACTATGGCTACACCTTC.